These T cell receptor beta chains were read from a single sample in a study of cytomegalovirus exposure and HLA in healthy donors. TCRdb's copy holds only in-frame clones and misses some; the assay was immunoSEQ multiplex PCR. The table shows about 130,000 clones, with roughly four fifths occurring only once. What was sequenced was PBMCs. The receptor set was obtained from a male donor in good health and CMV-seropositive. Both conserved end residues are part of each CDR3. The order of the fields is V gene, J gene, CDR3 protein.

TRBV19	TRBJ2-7	CASSISNLPGLEQYF
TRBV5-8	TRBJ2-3	CASSLPDRADTQYF
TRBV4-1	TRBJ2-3	CASSQEGTGGGGDTQYF
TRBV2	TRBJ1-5	CASSEVGSFSNQPQHF
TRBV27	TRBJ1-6	CASTRQGASYNSPLHF
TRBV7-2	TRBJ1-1	CASSLPDRMNTEAFF
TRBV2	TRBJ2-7	CASLRDRGPGRAPLSYEQYF
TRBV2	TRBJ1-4	CASSWGGLLNEKLFF
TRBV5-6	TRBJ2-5	CASSRDSQETQYF
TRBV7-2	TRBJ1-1	CASSLGTADEAFF
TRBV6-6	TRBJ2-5	CASSYSRETQYF
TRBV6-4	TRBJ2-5	CARTDRVKTQYF
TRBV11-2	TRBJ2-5	CASSFLRSGFETQYF
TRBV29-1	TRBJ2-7	CSVERGNEQYF
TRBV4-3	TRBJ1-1	CASSRRVNGGPNTEAFF
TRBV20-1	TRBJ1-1	CSAQGATEAFF
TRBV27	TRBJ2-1	CASSLAGGGSYNEQFF
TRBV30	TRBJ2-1	CAWSVPYGEQFF
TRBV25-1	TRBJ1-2	CASSDGWGEANYGYTF
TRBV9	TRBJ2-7	CASSGGTSGNPYEQYF
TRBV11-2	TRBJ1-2	CASSLSWGGDGYTF
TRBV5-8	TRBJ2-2	CASSRTGGTGELFF
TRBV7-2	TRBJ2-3	CAVLAPGEGTDTQYF
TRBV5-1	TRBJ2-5	CASSSDFGQETQYF
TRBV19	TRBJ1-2	CARKRTGANYGYTF
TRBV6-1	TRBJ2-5	CATSDSLAGGGQETQYF
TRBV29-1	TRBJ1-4	CSVAWTGGVEKLFF
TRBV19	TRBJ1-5	CASSLTGGGQPQHF
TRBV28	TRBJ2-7	CASSLGTSGFSYEQYF
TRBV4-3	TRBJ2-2	CASSQDPPWDRGNTGELFF
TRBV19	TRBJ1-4	CASSEGAWEKLFF
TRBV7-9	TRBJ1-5	CASSSGNGGNQPQHF
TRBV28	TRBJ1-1	CASSLYGQGGTVEAFF
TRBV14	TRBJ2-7	CASSQVGQRRREQYF
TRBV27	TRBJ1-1	CASSSRRSEAFF
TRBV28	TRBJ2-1	CASTGSSYNEQFF
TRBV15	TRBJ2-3	CATSRDRIRSADTQYF
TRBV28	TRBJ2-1	CASGAGGGNNEQFF
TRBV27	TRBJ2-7	CASSSTSLGGVYEQYF
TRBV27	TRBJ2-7	CASSPLRGRRDEQYF
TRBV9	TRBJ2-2	CASSVRGGTGELFF
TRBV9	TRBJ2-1	CASSVVVGRVANEQFF
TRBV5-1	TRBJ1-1	CASSFGTGSRPSTTEAFF
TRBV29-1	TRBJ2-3	CSVGPGGTDTQYF
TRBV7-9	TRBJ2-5	CASSSTRGDQETQYF
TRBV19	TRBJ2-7	CASSTGGSVYEQYF
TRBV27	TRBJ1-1	CASSPGIGTEAFF
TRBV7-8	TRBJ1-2	CASSSRPGGNLERGYTF
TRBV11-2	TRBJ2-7	CASSFVSRPYEQYF
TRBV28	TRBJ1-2	CASSPAGTGVHGYTF
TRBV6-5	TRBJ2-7	CASSGLAGGSSEQYF
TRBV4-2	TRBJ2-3	CASGTGGDTQYF
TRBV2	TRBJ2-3	CASSGGAGVGTDTQYF
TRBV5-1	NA	CASSFRDRVPYEQYF
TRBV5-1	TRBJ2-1	CASSAGTSGRGWNEQFF
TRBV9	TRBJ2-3	CASSVGLADQDTQYF
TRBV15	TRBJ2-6	CATSRGAGSGANVLTF
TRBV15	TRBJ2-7	CATSRDRRRADRASYEQYF
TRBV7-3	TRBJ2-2	CASSLTGLAAGELFF